The present TCR beta chain was sequenced within a study of T cell responses to AZD1222 COVID-19 vaccine. Findings of the study overall: Donors, mostly white British, included more females; clonal diversity was possibly underestimated. Spike was spanned by vaccine-associated CD4 TCRs, with dominance at 160-218 and 743-854.

CDR3 size: 16 residues. Looked up from germline, CDR1 is LNHDA and CDR2 is SQIVND (reference sequence). About this clone: Its antigen is as yet unknown. Its ends do not fully match the called genes, so a read error is possible.

Data came from immunoSEQ multiplex PCR; TCRdb stores just in-frame clones and leaves some out. The sample has around 150,000 clones, approximately 90% seen once. The TCR originated in an adult who received the AZD1222 COVID-19 vaccine. The input for sequencing was peripheral blood, taken 28 days after the second AZD1222 dose. The rearrangement joins TRBV19 to TRBJ1-2; D unresolved. The CDR3 nucleotides read TGTGCCAGTAGTATAAAGGCGTCGGATTGGCGGCCCTCTCCCTTCTTC. Its translation is CASSIKASDWRPSPFF.